This is a list of T cell receptor beta chains from one sample in a study of T cells in Graves' hyperthyroidism and ophthalmopathy. TCRdb passed the multiplex PCR reads through MiXCR, listing each CDR3 protein once. Found here are 350,000 or so distinct CDR3 sequences, 15% to 20% of them singletons; the top ten hold roughly 15%. Sequenced sample: blood. These receptors were obtained from a middle-aged woman with Graves' ophthalmopathy. Each CDR3 is given without its conserved first and last residue. Fields, in order: J gene, V gene, CDR3 protein.

TRBJ1-2,TRBV19,ASTLKWQAYHGYT
TRBJ1-1,TRBV19,ATMTGRNTEAF
TRBJ2-3,TRBV18,ASSPPGQGRPTDTQY
TRBJ2-7,TRBV27,ASSLFSGYEQY
TRBJ2-7,TRBV3-1,ASSLKAAPHYEQY
TRBJ2-7,TRBV3-1,ASSQVLAGFYEQY
TRBJ2-7,TRBV28,ASTPTGSYEQY
TRBJ2-5,TRBV6-1,ASRRTGYQETQY
TRBJ2-7,TRBV20-1,SARDVSGRDFYEQY
TRBJ2-7,TRBV3-1,ASSQVDRGPGEQY
TRBJ2-3,TRBV10-3,ASTEGPNQAADTQY
TRBJ2-7,TRBV12-3/TRBV12-4,ASSLDGTGGWNEQY